Listed below are T cell receptor beta chains from one sample, sequenced in a study of regulatory T cells in long-lasting Graves disease. MiXCR was run by TCRdb on the multiplex PCR reads, yielding one entry per CDR3 protein. The sample includes about 620,000 distinct CDR3 sequences, approximately 15% of them seen just once. Separately, the same data were catalogued under a study of T cells in Graves' hyperthyroidism and ophthalmopathy.

The specimen comprised peripheral blood mononuclear cells (PBMCs), sampled at new diagnosis, from a patient treated with antithyroid drugs. The receptors stem from a woman between 25 and 40 years old with Graves disease. CDR3s include the opening cysteine and the closing phenylalanine or tryptophan. A D gene is named only where the DNA matches it firmly.

v_call	d_call	cdr3_aa
TRBV20-1	-	CSARGGGREDF
TRBV7-3	TRBD2	CASSLNELAGINEQFF
TRBV6-5	-	CASSYGSTDTQYF
TRBV10-2	-	CASSDSQLMDSPLHF
TRBV6-1	-	CASSESGDSNQPQHF
TRBV10-2	-	CASSELGASQETQYF
TRBV11-2	TRBD2	CASSFASGRGEQFF
TRBV2	-	CASSDSGALQETQYF
TRBV20-1	-	CSARGWRFQETQYF
TRBV7-3	TRBD2	CASSLTASGERTYF
TRBV12-3/TRBV12-4	-	CASRFYGTGDHEQFF
TRBV28	-	CASRAWGRETQYF
TRBV28	-	CASRGPGGGELFF
TRBV5-1	TRBD2	CASSPTSGTRSEQYF
TRBV20-1	TRBD1	CSGGQGLQEQYF
TRBV7-3	-	CASSLTSLNEQFF
TRBV3-1	-	CASSHPGADSTDTQYF
TRBV28	TRBD1	CASTPGQMYSPLHF
TRBV28	-	CASRQAEGNVYEKLFF
TRBV19	TRBD1	CASSIAGTGNQPQHF
TRBV7-2	-	CASSPAGPGSSYNSPLHF
TRBV30	-	CAWRQEGRLNYGYTF
TRBV7-2	TRBD2	CASSRPGLGIDTQYF
TRBV7-9	-	CASSFISPGEQFF
TRBV20-1	TRBD2	CSAGTSGVTCEQYF
TRBV28	TRBD1	CASSPLGQAANSPLHF
TRBV5-1	-	CASSSGVGNEQFF
TRBV7-2	-	CASSEPGRNTEAFF
TRBV30	-	CAWSARGNQPQHF
TRBV5-5	TRBD2	CASSFLGGRDYNEQFF
TRBV2	-	CASKATRQPQHF
TRBV29-1	-	CSVPRVGTEAFF
TRBV2	-	CASSDQTSRGGNTIYF
TRBV28	-	CASSLGAWETQYF
TRBV11-2	-	CASSKRPGGMEKLFF
TRBV28	-	CASSSGTVYF
TRBV6-1	-	CASLDRFEANEQYF
TRBV24-1	-	CATSLADTQYF
TRBV20-1	-	CSGGILGTF
TRBV20-1	-	CSASGSGETQYF
TRBV30	-	CAWTGSSYEQYF
TRBV28	TRBD1	CASSLFPGQGATGELFF
TRBV28	-	CASAGQQSNQPQHF
TRBV28	TRBD1	CASIGPGTGRSNQPQHF
TRBV6-5	-	CASSYGNPGSGANVLTF
TRBV27	-	CASRRTDLNSPLHF
TRBV3-1	-	CASSQERDNYGYTF
TRBV5-1	TRBD1	CASSHGQASGELFF
TRBV6-1	-	CASRGMWAEAFF
TRBV7-2	-	CASSLTSFFVPGNTIYF
TRBV4-1	-	CASSQGVGTQYF
TRBV2	TRBD1	CASGGTGNSNQPQHF
TRBV7-3	TRBD1	CASSSGPGQLAKNIQYF
TRBV2	TRBD1	CASRYRDRGLLSTYEQYF
TRBV28	TRBD2	CASRRSLAGDYEQYF
TRBV5-1	TRBD2	CASSLSSGGSYEQYF
TRBV18	-	CASSPLTSAARATDTQYF